This T cell receptor (beta chain) was identified in a study of blood T cells in healthy people across ages. The study, taken as a whole, reports: Estimated diversity across one million T cells was deemed an underestimate.

Note on this clonotype: Its matching antigen is unknown. The junction does not match germline at one end; this may be a read error.

The CDR3 has 14 residues. Per germline, CDR1 DFQATT and CDR2 SNEGSKA (reference sequence). Researchers collected around 10 milliliters of peripheral blood from every single donor. Samples each had at least 6 micrograms of total RNA extracted. The use of a sample-barcoded 5' primer and a J-beta primer mix characterized a second PCR of 7 to 11 cycles. Every cDNA was tagged by a template-switch adaptor with 12 random nucleotides. TCRdb reprocessed the 5' RACE reads via MiXCR and lists one record per CDR3 protein. Here the sample spans just over 1 million distinct CDR3 sequences, 35% to 50% being singletons.

The clonotype originates from a woman aged 60-75 years in good health. The sequencing sample was made of blood. This chain connects TRBV20-1 to TRBJ2-7, with 11 bases identical to TRBD2. The J call may be wrong; the DNA end is better matched by TRBJ2-5. The CDR3 region is CGARLAGWEETQYF. CDR3 nucleotides: TGCGGTGCTAGACTAGCGGGATGGGAGGAGACCCAGTACTTC.